This T cell receptor (beta chain) is from a study of blood T cell repertoires in COVID-19. Overall study context: Researchers got acute and convalescent COVID-19 samples from the United States, Italy and Spain. PBMCs, B-cell-depleted T cells, or T cells provided the cDNA or gDNA that made up the material.

This clone was detected only once. In the authors' methods: The assay estimated nucleated cells by amplifying reference gene primers. Profiled with immunoSEQ multiplex PCR; TCRdb holds only in-frame clones, not every one. V, J and clone size were drawn from that table, and D and trimming were deduced from the DNA. Found here are around 110,000 clones, approximately 82% of them singletons; the top ten hold less than 9%. CDR1 SGHDT and CDR2 YYEEEE come from the germline V gene. The CDR3 extends over 14 amino acids. V lost 5 bases to trimming and J lost 3 bases, with 15 bases between them. Input material: peripheral blood. The TCR was taken from a man in his sixties or seventies with active or convalescent COVID-19. This chain joins TRBV5-6 and TRBJ2-7; possibly TRBD1 for D (5 bases). In nucleotides, the CDR3 is TGTGCCAGCAGTTATGGAGACAGAAGCTACGAGCAGTACTTC. Translating it yields CASSYGDRSYEQYF. Combining the CDR3 with reference TRBV5-6 and TRBJ2-7 gives the whole variable domain DAGVTQSPTHLIKTRGQQVTLRCSPKSGHDTVSWYQQALGQGPQFIFQYYEEEERQRGNFPDRFSGHQFPNYSSELNVNALLLGDSALYLCASSYGDRSYEQYFGPGTRLTVT.